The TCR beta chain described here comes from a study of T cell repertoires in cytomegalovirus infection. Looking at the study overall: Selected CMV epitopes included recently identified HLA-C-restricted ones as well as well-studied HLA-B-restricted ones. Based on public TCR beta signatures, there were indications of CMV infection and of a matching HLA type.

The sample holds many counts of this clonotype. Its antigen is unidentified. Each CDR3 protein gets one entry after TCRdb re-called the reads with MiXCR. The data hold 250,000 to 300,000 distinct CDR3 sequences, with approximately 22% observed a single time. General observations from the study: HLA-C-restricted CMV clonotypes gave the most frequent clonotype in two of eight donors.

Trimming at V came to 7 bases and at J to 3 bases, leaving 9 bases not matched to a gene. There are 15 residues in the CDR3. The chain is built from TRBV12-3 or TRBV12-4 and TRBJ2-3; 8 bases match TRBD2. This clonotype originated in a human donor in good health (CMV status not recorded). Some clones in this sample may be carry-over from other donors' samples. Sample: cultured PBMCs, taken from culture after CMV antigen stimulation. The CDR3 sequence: CASIQRERGTDTQYF. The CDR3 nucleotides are TGTGCCAGCATCCAGCGGGAGAGGGGGACAGATACGCAGTATTTT.